Sequencing of this TCR beta chain was carried out in a study of cytomegalovirus exposure and HLA in healthy donors. Study observations and caveats: Researchers catalogued under 200 TCR beta chains as cytomegalovirus-associated.

Primers: 60 Vbeta forward and 13 Jbeta reverse. Clones were read by immunoSEQ multiplex PCR, and TCRdb kept only the in-frame ones, dropping some. The sample carries around 150,000 clones, over 70% recorded once. Trimming at V came to 3 bases and at J to 5 bases, leaving 9 bases not matched to a gene. The germline gives CDR1 SGHDN, CDR2 FVKESK. The CDR3 is 16 residues long. Of note for this clone: The antigen is undetermined.

This sequence originates from a man younger than 45 in good health and CMV-seropositive. The sample consisted of PBMCs. This chain connects TRBV14 to TRBJ2-1; TRBD2 agrees at 8 bases. The CDR3 is CASSQSPGLVHNEQFF. The CDR3 nucleotides are TGTGCCAGCAGCCAGAGTCCGGGACTAGTGCACAATGAGCAGTTCTTC.